These T cell receptor beta chains were read from a single sample in a study of shared T cell receptors in the human thymus. Assay used: immunoSEQ multiplex PCR; TCRdb lists only in-frame clones, some missing. The sample consists of 500,000 to 850,000 clones, about 90% of them appearing once. These data are also associated with another study on human thymus T cells.

The sequencing input was thymocytes. The receptors stem from a boy less than two years old with a congenital heart defect. Both conserved end residues are part of each CDR3. The D gene is left open where the match is weak. Clone size is given for some rows only: seen once, a few or many times, or a class if the clone is expanded.

TGTGCCAGCACAAAGACTAGCGGGAGTGACAATGAGCAGTTCTTC CASTKTSGSDNEQFF TRBD2 TRBJ2-1 NA TRBV27
TGCGCCAGCAGCCAATCCAGGGGGCTTACGCAGTATTTT CASSQSRGLTQYF TRBD1 TRBJ2-3 NA TRBV4-3
TGTGCCAGCAGCGAGGTGGCAGACACTGAAGCTTTCTTT CASSEVADTEAFF NA TRBJ1-1 NA TRBV5-6
TGTGCCAGCAGCCAGGACAGGAACACCGGGGAGCTGTTTTTT CASSQDRNTGELFF NA TRBJ2-2 NA TRBV11-2
TGTGCCAGCAGCCAAGCGAACAGGGGATGGGTGAACACTGAAGCTTTCTTT CASSQANRGWVNTEAFF TRBD1 TRBJ1-1 few TRBV14
TGCAGCCTATATCAGGGTTCAGGGACCCAGTACTTC CSLYQGSGTQYF NA TRBJ2-5 NA TRBV29-1
TGTGCCAGCAGCTTAGTCTTTTCTTGGGGACAGGGGGATGGCTACACCTTC CASSLVFSWGQGDGYTF TRBD1 TRBJ1-2 NA TRBV7-6
TGTGCCAGCAGCAACGGGACAGGGGGGGAGACCCAGTACTTC CASSNGTGGETQYF TRBD1 TRBJ2-5 once TRBV9
TGCAGCGTTGAGTTACAGGGGTTGAACACTGAAGCTTTCTTT CSVELQGLNTEAFF TRBD1 TRBJ1-1 NA TRBV29-1
TGCGCCAGCAGCCCGGGAGGGGGGGCTTCCTACGAGCAGTACTTC CASSPGGGASYEQYF TRBD2 TRBJ2-7 NA TRBV5-1
TGTGCCAGCAGCCTAAACTCAGGGTTTAATCAGCCCCAGCATTTT CASSLNSGFNQPQHF NA TRBJ1-5 NA TRBV5-8
TGTGCCAGCAGTTTACCAGGGGTGGGCTCCTACGAGCAGTACTTC CASSLPGVGSYEQYF NA TRBJ2-7 few TRBV28
TGTGCCAGCAGCTTAGGACTAGCACACACCGGGGAGCTGTTTTTT CASSLGLAHTGELFF TRBD2 TRBJ2-2 NA TRBV6-5
TGTGCCAGCTCAGGGACAGGGTATAACACTGAAGCTTTCTTT CASSGTGYNTEAFF TRBD1 TRBJ1-1 NA TRBV18
TGTGCCAGCACCTTAGGAGGACGGGGCTACGAGCAGTACTTC CASTLGGRGYEQYF NA TRBJ2-7 NA TRBV7-2
TGTGCCAGCAGCTTTCGTCGGGGGGTCAATCAGCCCCAGCATTTT CASSFRRGVNQPQHF NA TRBJ1-5 NA TRBV5-6
TGTGCCAGCAGCCAAATAGCGGGAGGGCCCCTCCTGAGCTCCTACGAGCAGTACTTC CASSQIAGGPLLSSYEQYF TRBD2 TRBJ2-7 NA TRBV13
TGTGCCAGCAGCTTGGAGGGGTCTAACTATGGCTACACCTTC CASSLEGSNYGYTF NA TRBJ1-2 NA TRBV7-6
TGTGCCAGCAGCCCCGGACAGCTGTCTGGAAACACCATATATTTT CASSPGQLSGNTIYF NA TRBJ1-3 NA TRBV13
TGTGCCAGCAGCATTAGCGGGATAAACACCGGGGAGCTGTTTTTT CASSISGINTGELFF TRBD2 TRBJ2-2 NA TRBV9
TGTGCCTGGAGCCCAGGAAACAGTACCGACTCTGGAAACACCATATATTTT CAWSPGNSTDSGNTIYF NA TRBJ1-3 NA TRBV30